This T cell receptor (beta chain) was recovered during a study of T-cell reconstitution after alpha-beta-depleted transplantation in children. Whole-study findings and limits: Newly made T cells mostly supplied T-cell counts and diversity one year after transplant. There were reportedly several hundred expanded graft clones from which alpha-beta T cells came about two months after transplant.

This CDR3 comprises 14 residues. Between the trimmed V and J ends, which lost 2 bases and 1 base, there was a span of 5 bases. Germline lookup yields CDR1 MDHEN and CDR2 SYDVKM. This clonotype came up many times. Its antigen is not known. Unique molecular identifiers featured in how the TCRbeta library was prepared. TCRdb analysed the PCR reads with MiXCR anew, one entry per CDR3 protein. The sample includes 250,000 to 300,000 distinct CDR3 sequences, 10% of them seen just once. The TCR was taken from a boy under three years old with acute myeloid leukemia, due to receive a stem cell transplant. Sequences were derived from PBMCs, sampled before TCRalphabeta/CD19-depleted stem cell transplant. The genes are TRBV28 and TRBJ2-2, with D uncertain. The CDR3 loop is CASSLVVNTGELFF. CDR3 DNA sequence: TGTGCCAGCAGTTTAGTGGTGAACACCGGGGAGCTGTTTTTT.